This passage covers 10 T cell receptor beta chains from one sample sequenced in a study of blood T cell repertoires in COVID-19. Using immunoSEQ multiplex PCR, the repertoire was profiled, and TCRdb retains in-frame clones only, with some absent. The data hold some 70,000 clones, with around 89% observed a single time. The sample taken for sequencing was peripheral blood. The receptors derive from a man aged 60 to 69 with acute or convalescent COVID-19.

This chain's CDR3 is CASSQDGRHTEAFF. The CDR3 DNA is TGTGCCAGCAGCCAAGACGGCAGGCACACTGAAGCTTTCTTT. The chain uses TRBV3-1 (or the pseudogene TRBV3-2) and TRBJ1-1, with D unclear. Per germline, CDR1 LGHDT and CDR2 YNNKEL (reference sequence). The CDR3 consists of 14 residues. The germline V and J ends were trimmed by 0 bases and 3 bases, with 8 bases remaining between them.

The gene calls are TRBV18 and TRBJ1-2, with D possibly matching TRBD1 (6 bases). The CDR3 is made up of 13 amino acids. The germline V and J ends were trimmed by 3 bases and 5 bases, with 10 bases remaining between them. The germline V gene encodes CDR1 KGHSH and CDR2 LQKENI. Written as DNA, the CDR3 is TGTGCCAGCTCACCTAGACAGGATTATGGCTACACCTTC. It codes for CASSPRQDYGYTF.

The rearrangement joins TRBV27 to TRBJ1-1; D remains ambiguous. The CDR3 sequence is 14 residues long. Germline V lookup: CDR1 MNHEY, CDR2 SMNVEV (reference sequence). Trimming cost V 5 bases and J 1 base, with 11 bases left between them. As DNA, the CDR3 is TGTGCCAGCAGTCTACAGACACCGAACACTGAAGCTTTCTTT. It encodes CASSLQTPNTEAFF.

This clone was seen a single time. The chain recombines TRBV19 with TRBJ1-3; D is undetermined. Germline V CDR1 and CDR2: LNHDA, SQIVND (reference sequence). V shed 2 bases and J shed 0 bases, with 5 bases lying between them. This CDR3 spans 14 amino acids. In DNA, the CDR3 is TGTGCCAGTAGTATACAGTTCTCTGGAAACACCATATATTTT. Translated, it gives CASSIQFSGNTIYF.

This chain connects TRBV4-1 to TRBJ2-3, with 12 bases lining up with TRBD1. The V gene end was trimmed by 4 bases and the J gene end by 4 bases; junction bases not matched to a gene: 6. The CDR3 has 16 amino acids. CDR1 is MGHRA, CDR2 YSYEKL, per germline. CDR3 amino acids: CASSRRDRGRADTQYF. The CDR3 nucleotides are TGCGCCAGCAGCCGACGGGACAGGGGGCGCGCAGATACGCAGTATTTT.

V gene TRBV11-2 combines with J gene TRBJ2-2, with a possible D match to TRBD1 (5 bases). Germline V CDR1 and CDR2: SGHAT, FQNNGV. The CDR3 extends over 16 amino acids. Between the trimmed V and J ends, which lost 2 bases and 1 base, there was a span of 11 bases. The CDR3 protein is CASSLFIRVNTGELFF. DNA of the CDR3: TGTGCCAGCAGCTTATTTATCAGGGTGAACACCGGGGAGCTGTTTTTT.

J is TRBJ2-2 and V is TRBV24-1; 7 nucleotides match TRBD1. Per germline, CDR1 KGHDR and CDR2 SFDVKD. The CDR3 totals 15 residues. Trimming cost V 4 bases and J 7 bases; bases outside gene matches: 8. The CDR3 protein is CATSERQGPGGELFF. CDR3 in DNA: TGTGCCACCAGTGAACGACAGGGTCCAGGCGGGGAGCTGTTTTTT.

The chain uses TRBV6-2 or TRBV6-3 and TRBJ1-5, with D unresolved. V lost 2 bases and J lost 0, with 8 bases in between. The CDR3 contains 15 residues. CDR1 and CDR2 (germline): MNHEY, SVGEGT. This CDR3 is CASSYEQNSNQPQHF. In DNA form, the CDR3 reads TGTGCCAGCAGTTACGAACAGAATAGCAATCAGCCCCAGCATTTT.

V is TRBV29-1 and J is TRBJ2-5; 14 bases match TRBD2. CDR1 and CDR2 (germline): SQVTM, ANQGSEA. There are 16 residues in the CDR3. Trimming removed 7 bases from V and 4 bases from J; junction bases left unmatched: 11. DNA for the CDR3: TGCAGCGCGATGACTAGCGGGGGGGAATTAGCAGAGACCCAGTACTTC. Translation gives CSAMTSGGELAETQYF.

Concerning this clone itself: The same CDR3 arises from other DNA sequences in this sample as well. This sequence joins TRBV5-1 and TRBJ1-3; the match to TRBD1 covers 8 bases. Losses at the gene ends were 0 bases for V and 0 bases for J; bases not matched to a gene: 2. The germline gives CDR1 SGHRS, CDR2 YFSETQ. The CDR3 loop spans 16 amino acids. The CDR3 bases are TGCGCCAGCAGCTTGGCGGGGACAGGCTCTGGAAACACCATATATTTT. It specifies CASSLAGTGSGNTIYF. The whole variable domain, filled in from reference TRBV5-1 and TRBJ1-3, reads KAGVTQTPRYLIKTRGQQVTLSCSPISGHRSVSWYQQTPGQGLQFLFEYFSETQRNKGNFPGRFSGRQFSNSRSEMNVSTLELGDSALYLCASSLAGTGSGNTIYFGEGSWLTVV.